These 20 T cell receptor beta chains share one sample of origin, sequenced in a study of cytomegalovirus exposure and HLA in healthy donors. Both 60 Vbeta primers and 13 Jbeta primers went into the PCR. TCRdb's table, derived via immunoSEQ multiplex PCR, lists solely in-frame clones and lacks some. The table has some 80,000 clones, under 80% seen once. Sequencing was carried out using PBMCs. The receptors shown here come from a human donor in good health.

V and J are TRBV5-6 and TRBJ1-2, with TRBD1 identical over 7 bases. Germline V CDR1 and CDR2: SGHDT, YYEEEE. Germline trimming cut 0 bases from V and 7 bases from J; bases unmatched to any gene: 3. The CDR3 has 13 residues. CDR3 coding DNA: TGTGCCAGCAGCTTGGGAGGGGACAGTGGCTACACCTTC. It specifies CASSLGGDSGYTF.

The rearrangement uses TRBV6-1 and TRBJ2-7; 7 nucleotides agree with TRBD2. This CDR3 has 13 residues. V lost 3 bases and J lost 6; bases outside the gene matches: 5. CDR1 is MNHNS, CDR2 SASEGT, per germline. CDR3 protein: CASSDRLAREQYF. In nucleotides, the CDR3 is TGTGCCAGCAGTGATAGACTAGCTCGCGAGCAGTACTTC.

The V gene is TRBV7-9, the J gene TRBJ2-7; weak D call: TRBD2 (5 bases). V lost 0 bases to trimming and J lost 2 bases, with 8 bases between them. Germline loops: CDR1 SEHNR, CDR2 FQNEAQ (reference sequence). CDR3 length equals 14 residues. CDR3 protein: CASSLAEDPYEQYF. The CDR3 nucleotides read TGTGCCAGCAGCTTAGCGGAGGACCCCTACGAGCAGTACTTC. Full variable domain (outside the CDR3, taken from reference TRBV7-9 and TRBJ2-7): DTGVSQNPRHKITKRGQNVTFRCDPISEHNRLYWYRQTLGQGPEFLTYFQNEAQLEKSRLLSDRFSAERPKGSFSTLEIQRTEQGDSAMYLCASSLAEDPYEQYFGPGTRLTVT.

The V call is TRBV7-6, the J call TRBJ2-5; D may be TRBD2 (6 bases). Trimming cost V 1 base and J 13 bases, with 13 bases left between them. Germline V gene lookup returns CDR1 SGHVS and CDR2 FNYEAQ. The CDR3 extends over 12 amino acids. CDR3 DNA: TGTGCCAGCAGCTTAGTGGGGGGACCCCCGTACTTC. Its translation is CASSLVGGPPYF. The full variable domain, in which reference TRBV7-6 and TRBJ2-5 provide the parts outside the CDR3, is GAGVSQSPRYKVTKRGQDVALRCDPISGHVSLYWYRQALGQGPEFLTYFNYEAQQDKSGLPNDRFSAERPEGSISTLTIQRTEQRDSAMYRCASSLVGGPPYFGPGTRLLVL.

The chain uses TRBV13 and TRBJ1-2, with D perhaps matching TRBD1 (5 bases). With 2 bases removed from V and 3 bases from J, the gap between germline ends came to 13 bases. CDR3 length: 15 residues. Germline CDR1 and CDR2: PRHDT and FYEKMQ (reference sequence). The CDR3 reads CASSLTRALDYGYTF. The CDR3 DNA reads TGTGCCAGCAGCTTAACCAGGGCGTTGGACTATGGCTACACCTTC. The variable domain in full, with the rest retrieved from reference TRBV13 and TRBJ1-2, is AAGVIQSPRHLIKEKRETATLKCYPIPRHDTVYWYQQGPGQDPQFLISFYEKMQSDKGSIPDRFSAQQFSDYHSELNMSSLELGDSALYFCASSLTRALDYGYTFGSGTRLTVV.

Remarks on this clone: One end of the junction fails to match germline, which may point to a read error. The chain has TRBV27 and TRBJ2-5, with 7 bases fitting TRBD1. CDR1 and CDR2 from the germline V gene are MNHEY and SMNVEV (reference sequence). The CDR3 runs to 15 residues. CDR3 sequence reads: CASSFNGDSQGTQYF. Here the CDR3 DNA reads TGTGCCAGCAGTTTCAATGGGGACAGCCAAGGGACCCAGTACTTC.

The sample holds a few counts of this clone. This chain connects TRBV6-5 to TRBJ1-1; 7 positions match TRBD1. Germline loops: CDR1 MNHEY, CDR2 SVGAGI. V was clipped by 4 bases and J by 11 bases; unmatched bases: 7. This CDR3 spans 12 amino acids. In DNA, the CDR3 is TGTGCCAGCAGTTCCCGACAGGGAGTCGCTTTCTTT. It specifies CASSSRQGVAFF.

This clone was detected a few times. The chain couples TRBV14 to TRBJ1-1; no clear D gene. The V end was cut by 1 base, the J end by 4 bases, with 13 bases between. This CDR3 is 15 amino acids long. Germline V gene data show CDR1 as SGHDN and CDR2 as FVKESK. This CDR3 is CASSQVPGLSTEAFF. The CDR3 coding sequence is TGTGCCAGCAGCCAAGTTCCAGGTCTCAGCACTGAAGCTTTCTTT. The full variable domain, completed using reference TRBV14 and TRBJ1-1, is EAGVTQFPSHSVIEKGQTVTLRCDPISGHDNLYWYRRVMGKEIKFLLHFVKESKQDESGMPNNRFLAERTGGTYSTLKVQPAELEDSGVYFCASSQVPGLSTEAFFGQGTRLTVV.

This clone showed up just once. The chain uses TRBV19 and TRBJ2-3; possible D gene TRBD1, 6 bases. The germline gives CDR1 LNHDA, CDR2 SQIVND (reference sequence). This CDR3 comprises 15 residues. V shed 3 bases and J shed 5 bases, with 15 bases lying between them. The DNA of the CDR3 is TGTGCCAGTAGTATGGGTCAAATCAGGGGAGATACGCAGTATTTT. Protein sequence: CASSMGQIRGDTQYF.

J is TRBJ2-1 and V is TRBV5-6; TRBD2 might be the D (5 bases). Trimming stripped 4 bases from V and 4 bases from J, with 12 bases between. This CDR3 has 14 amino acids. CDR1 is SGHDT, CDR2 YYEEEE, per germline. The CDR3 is CASSPSSGYNEQFF. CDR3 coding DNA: TGTGCCAGCAGCCCATCCTCGGGGTACAATGAGCAGTTCTTC. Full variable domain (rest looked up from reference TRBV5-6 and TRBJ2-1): DAGVTQSPTHLIKTRGQQVTLRCSPKSGHDTVSWYQQALGQGPQFIFQYYEEEERQRGNFPDRFSGHQFPNYSSELNVNALLLGDSALYLCASSPSSGYNEQFFGPGTRLTVL.

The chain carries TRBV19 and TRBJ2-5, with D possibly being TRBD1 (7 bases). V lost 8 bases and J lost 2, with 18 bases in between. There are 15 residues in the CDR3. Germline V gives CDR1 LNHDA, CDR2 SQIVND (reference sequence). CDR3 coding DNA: TGTGCCAGTTCGCGGGACAGACCAGGACAAGAGACCCAGTACTTC. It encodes CASSRDRPGQETQYF.

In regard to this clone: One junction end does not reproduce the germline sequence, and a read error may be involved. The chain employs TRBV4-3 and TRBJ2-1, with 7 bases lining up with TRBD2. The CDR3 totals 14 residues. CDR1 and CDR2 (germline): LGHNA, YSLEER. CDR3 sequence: CASSQDSGSGLRVF. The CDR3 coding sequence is TGCGCCAGCAGCCAAGATAGCGGTAGCGGGCTTCGGGTCTTC.

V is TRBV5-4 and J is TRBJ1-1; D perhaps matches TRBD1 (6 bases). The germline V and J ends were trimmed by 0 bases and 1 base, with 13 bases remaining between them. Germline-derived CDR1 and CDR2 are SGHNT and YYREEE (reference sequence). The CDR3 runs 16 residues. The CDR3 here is CASSLVWGQGNTEAFF. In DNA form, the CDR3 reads TGTGCCAGCAGCTTGGTCTGGGGGCAGGGGAACACTGAAGCTTTCTTT.

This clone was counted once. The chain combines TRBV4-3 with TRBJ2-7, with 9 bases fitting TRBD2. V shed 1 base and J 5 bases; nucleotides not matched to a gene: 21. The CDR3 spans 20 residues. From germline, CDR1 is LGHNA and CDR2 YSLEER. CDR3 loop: CASSQGAVGLATGRSNEQYF. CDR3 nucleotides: TGCGCCAGCAGCCAAGGGGCCGTAGGACTAGCGACCGGTCGTTCAAACGAGCAGTACTTC.

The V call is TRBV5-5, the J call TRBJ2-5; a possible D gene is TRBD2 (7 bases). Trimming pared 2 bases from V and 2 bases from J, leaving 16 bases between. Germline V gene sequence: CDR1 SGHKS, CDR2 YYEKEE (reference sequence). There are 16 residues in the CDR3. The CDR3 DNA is TGTGCCAGCAGCTTCAGTGAGGGGGGGCCTCAAGAGACCCAGTACTTC. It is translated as CASSFSEGGPQETQYF.

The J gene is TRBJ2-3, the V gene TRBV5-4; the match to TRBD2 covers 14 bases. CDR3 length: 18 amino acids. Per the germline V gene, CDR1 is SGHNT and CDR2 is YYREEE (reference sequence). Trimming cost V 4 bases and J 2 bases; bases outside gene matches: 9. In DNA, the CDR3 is TGTGCCAGCAGCGCCGGACTAGCGGGAGGAACCCTCACAGATACGCAGTATTTT. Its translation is CASSAGLAGGTLTDTQYF.

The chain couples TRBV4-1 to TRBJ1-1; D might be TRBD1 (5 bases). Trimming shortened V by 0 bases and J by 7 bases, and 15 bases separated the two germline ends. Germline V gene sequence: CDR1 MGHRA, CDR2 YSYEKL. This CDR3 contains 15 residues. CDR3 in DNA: TGCGCCAGCAGCCAAGAAGGGGCGAAAGGAAGTGAAGCTTTCTTT. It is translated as CASSQEGAKGSEAFF.

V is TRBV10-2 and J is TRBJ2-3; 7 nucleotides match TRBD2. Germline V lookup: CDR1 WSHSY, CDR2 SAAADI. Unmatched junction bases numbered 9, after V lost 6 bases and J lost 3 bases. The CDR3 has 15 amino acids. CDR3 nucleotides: TGCGCCAGCAGGGACCGGGACTACGAAACAGATACGCAGTATTTT. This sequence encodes CASRDRDYETDTQYF.

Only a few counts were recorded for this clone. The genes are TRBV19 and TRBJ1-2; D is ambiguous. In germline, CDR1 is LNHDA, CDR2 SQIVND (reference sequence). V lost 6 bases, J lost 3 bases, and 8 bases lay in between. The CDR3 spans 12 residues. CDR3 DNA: TGTGCCAGTAGCCCCGGGGACTATGGCTACACCTTC. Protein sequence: CASSPGDYGYTF. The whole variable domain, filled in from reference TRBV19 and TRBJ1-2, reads DGGITQSPKYLFRKEGQNVTLSCEQNLNHDAMYWYRQDPGQGLRLIYYSQIVNDFQKGDIAEGYSVSREKKESFPLTVTSAQKNPTAFYLCASSPGDYGYTFGSGTRLTVV.

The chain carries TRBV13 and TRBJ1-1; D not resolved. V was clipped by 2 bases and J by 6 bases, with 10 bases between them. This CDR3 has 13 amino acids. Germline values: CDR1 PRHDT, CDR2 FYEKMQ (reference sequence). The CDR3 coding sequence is TGTGCCAGCAGCTTATTTCCTATCGCTGAAGCTTTCTTT. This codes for CASSLFPIAEAFF.